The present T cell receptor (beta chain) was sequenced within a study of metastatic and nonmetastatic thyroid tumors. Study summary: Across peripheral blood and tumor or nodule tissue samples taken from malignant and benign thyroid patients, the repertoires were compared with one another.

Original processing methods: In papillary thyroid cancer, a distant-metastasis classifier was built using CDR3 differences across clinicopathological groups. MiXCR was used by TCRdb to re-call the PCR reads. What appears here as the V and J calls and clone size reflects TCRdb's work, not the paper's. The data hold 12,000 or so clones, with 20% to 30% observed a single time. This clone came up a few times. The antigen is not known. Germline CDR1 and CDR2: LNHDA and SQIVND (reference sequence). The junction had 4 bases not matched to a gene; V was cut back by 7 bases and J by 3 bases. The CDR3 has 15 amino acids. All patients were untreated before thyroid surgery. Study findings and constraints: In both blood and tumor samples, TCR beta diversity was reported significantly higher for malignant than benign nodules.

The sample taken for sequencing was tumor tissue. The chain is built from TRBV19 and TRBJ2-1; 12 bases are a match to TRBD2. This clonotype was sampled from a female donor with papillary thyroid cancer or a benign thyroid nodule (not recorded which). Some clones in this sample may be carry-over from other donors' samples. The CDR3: CASTRLAGDYNEQFF. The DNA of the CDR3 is TGTGCCAGTACCCGACTAGCGGGGGACTACAATGAGCAGTTCTTC. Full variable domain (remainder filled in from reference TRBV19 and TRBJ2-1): DGGITQSPKYLFRKEGQNVTLSCEQNLNHDAMYWYRQDPGQGLRLIYYSQIVNDFQKGDIAEGYSVSREKKESFPLTVTSAQKNPTAFYLCASTRLAGDYNEQFFGPGTRLTVL.